This section outlines one TCR beta chain sequence together with its context. Its antigen target is currently unknown. Base quality data are lacking; no much larger clone is found one base away. Library preparation employed the immunoSEQ multiplex PCR assay. Not all clones reach the TCRdb copy of this immuneACCESS table, which keeps in-frame sequences only. Checked studies attribute under half of the gap to unresolved V genes and leave the rest unexplained. The sample table contains around 80,000 clones; only one count was recorded for about 94% of them. The ten largest clones add up to under 3.5% of the sample. V is cut by 9 bases and J by 4 bases, and the space between the germline ends is 14 bases. The CDR3, cysteine through phenylalanine, is 13 amino acids long. The entry retains the CDR3 DNA only, 39 bases that are in frame from base 1. The germline V gene provides CDR1 KGHDR and CDR2 SFDVKD. The data are from a study of control samples from healthy donors and cancer patients (dated by TCRdb to about 2020).

This TCR came from a woman aged 25-40 years in good health. The sequence joins TRBV24-1 to TRBJ2-5; the D region is possibly TRBD1 or TRBD2, each matching across 5 bases. Sequenced material: blood. The DNA sequence is given as TGTGCCACCGCGACGAGGGGAAGAGAGACCCAGTACTTC. This gives the protein CATATRGRETQYF.